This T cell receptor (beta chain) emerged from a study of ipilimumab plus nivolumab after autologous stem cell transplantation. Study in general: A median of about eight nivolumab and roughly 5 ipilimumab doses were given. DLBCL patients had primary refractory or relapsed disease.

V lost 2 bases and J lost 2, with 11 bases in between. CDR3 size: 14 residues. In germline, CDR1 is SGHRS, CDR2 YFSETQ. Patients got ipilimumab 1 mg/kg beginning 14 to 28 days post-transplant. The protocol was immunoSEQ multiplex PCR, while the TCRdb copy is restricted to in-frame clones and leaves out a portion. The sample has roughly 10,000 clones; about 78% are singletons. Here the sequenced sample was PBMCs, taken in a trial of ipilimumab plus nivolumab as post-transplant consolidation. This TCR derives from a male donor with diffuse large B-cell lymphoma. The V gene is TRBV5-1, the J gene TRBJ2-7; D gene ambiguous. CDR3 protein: CASSLGGSTYEQYF. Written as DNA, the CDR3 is TGCGCCAGCAGCTTAGGCGGATCCACCTACGAGCAGTACTTC.